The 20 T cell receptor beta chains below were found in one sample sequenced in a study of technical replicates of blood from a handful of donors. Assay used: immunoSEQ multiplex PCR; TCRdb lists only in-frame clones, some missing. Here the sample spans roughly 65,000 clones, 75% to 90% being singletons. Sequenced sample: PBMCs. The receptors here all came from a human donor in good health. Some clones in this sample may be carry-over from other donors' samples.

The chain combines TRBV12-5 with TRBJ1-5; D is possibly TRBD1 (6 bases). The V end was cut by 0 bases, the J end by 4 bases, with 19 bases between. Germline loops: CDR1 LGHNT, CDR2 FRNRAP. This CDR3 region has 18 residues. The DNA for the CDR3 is TGTGCTAGTGGTTTGGTACGTCCGGAGACAGGTTCTAATCAGCCCCAGCATTTT. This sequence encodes CASGLVRPETGSNQPQHF.

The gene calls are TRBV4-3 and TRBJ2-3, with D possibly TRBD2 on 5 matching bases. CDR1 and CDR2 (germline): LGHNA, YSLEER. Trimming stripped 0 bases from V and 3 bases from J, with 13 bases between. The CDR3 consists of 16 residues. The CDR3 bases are TGCGCCAGCAGCCAAGATAGCCTAGCTGGGACAGATACGCAGTATTTT. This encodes CASSQDSLAGTDTQYF.

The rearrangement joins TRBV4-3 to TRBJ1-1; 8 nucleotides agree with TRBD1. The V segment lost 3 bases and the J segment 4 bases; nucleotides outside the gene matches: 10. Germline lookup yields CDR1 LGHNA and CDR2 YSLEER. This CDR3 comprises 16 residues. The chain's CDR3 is CASSHGTGGVGTEAFF. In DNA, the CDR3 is TGCGCCAGCAGCCATGGGACAGGCGGGGTGGGCACTGAAGCTTTCTTT.

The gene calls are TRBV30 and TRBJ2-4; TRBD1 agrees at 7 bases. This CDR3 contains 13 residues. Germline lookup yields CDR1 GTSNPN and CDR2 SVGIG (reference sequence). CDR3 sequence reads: CAVDRLAKNIQYF. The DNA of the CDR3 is TGTGCTGTGGACAGGCTAGCCAAAAACATTCAGTACTTC.

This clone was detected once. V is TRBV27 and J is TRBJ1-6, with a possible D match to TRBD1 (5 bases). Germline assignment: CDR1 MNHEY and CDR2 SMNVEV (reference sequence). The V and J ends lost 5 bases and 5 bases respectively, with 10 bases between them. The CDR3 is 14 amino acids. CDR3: CASSHRGDNSPLHF. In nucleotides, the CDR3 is TGTGCCAGCAGTCATCGGGGGGATAATTCACCCCTCCACTTT.

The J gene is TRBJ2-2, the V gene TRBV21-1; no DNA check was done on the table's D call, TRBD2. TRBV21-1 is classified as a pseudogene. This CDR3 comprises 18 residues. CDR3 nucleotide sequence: TGTGCCAGCAGCAGCCTGGGTAGGAAGCGGGACTACACCGGGGAGCTGTTTTTT. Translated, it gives CASSSLGRKRDYTGELFF.

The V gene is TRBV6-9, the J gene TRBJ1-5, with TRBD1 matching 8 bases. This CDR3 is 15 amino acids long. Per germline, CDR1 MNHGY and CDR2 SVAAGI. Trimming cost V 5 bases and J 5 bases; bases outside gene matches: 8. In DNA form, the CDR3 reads TGTGCCAGCAGTGACACGGGACAGGAGGATCAGCCCCAGCATTTT. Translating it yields CASSDTGQEDQPQHF.

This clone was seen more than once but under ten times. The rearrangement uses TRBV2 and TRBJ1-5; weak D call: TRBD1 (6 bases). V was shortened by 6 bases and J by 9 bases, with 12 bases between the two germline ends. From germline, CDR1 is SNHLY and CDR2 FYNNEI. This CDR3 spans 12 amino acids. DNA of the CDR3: TGTGCCAGCAGGGAACAAGGGGGGCCCCAGCATTTT. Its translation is CASREQGGPQHF.

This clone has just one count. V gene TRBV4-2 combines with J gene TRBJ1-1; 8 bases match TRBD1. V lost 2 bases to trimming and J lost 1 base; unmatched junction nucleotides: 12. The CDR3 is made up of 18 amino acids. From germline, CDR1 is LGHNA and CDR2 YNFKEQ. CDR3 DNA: TGTGCCAGCAGCCAACCGGACAGGGTTGTTGTTTGGAACACTGAAGCTTTCTTT. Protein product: CASSQPDRVVVWNTEAFF.

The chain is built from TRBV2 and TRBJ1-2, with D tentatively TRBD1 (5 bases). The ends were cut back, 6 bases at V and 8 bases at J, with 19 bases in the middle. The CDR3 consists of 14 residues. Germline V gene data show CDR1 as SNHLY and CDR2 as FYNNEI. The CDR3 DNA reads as TGTGCCAGCAGCCAGACCGGGACTGAGGTGGGCTACACCTTC. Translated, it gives CASSQTGTEVGYTF.

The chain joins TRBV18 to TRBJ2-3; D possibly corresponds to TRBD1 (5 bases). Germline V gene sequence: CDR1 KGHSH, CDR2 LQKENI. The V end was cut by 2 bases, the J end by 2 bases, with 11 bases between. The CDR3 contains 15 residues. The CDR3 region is CASSPARAHTDTQYF. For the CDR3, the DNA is TGTGCCAGCTCACCAGCCAGGGCCCACACAGATACGCAGTATTTT.

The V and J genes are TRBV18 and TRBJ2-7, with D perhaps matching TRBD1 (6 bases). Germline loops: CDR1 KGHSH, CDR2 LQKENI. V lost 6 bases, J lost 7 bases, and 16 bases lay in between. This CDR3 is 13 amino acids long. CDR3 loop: CASSLTGPLEQYF. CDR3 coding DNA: TGTGCCAGCTCCCTTACAGGGCCCCTGGAGCAGTACTTC.

The CDR3 here is CSVGGTGTGYTF. The CDR3 DNA is TGCAGCGTTGGTGGGACAGGGACCGGCTACACCTTC. The chain combines TRBV29-1 with TRBJ1-2, with TRBD1 matching 9 bases. The germline gives CDR1 SQVTM, CDR2 ANQGSEA. This CDR3 is built from 12 residues. V was pared by 4 bases and J by 8 bases, with 5 bases of the junction left unmatched.

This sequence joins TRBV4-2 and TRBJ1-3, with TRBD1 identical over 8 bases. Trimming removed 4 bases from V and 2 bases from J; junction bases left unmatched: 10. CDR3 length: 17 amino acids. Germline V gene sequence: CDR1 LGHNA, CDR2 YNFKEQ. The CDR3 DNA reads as TGTGCCAGCAGCCCGGGGGGCAGGGGGCTCGCTGGAAACACCATATATTTT. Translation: CASSPGGRGLAGNTIYF.

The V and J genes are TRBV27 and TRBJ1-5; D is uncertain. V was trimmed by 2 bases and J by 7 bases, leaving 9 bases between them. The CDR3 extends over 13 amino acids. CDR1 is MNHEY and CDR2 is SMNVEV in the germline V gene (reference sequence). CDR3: CASSLGRSQPQHF. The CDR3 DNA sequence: TGTGCCAGCAGTTTAGGGCGATCACAGCCCCAGCATTTT.

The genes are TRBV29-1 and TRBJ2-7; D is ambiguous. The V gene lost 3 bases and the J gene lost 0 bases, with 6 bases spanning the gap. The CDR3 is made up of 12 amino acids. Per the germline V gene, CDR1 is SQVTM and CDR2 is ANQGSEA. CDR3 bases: TGCAGCGTTGAGTCAGGCTCCTACGAGCAGTACTTC. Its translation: CSVESGSYEQYF.

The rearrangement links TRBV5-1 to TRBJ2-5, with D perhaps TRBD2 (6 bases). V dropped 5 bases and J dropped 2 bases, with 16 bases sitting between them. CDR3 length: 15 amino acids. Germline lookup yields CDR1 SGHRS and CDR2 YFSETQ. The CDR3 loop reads CASRPRLDRQETQYF. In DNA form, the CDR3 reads TGCGCCAGCAGACCCCGACTAGACAGACAAGAGACCCAGTACTTC.

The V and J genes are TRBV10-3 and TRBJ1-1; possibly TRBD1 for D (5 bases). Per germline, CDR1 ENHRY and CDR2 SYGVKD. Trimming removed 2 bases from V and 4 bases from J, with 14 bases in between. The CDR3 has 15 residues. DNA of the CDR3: TGTGCCATCAGTGAGGCCACCAGGGTAGGCACTGAAGCTTTCTTT. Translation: CAISEATRVGTEAFF.

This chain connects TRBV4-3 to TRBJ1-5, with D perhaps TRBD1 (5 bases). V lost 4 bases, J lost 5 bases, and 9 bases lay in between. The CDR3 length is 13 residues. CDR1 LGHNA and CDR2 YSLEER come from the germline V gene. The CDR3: CASSLDRDQPQHF. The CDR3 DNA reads TGCGCCAGCAGCCTTGACAGAGATCAGCCCCAGCATTTT.

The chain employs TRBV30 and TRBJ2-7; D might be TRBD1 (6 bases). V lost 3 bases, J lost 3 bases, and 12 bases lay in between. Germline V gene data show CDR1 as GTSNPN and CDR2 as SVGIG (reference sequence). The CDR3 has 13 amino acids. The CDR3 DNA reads TGTGCCTGGAGGGGCAAGGGGGTCTACGAGCAGTACTTC. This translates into CAWRGKGVYEQYF.